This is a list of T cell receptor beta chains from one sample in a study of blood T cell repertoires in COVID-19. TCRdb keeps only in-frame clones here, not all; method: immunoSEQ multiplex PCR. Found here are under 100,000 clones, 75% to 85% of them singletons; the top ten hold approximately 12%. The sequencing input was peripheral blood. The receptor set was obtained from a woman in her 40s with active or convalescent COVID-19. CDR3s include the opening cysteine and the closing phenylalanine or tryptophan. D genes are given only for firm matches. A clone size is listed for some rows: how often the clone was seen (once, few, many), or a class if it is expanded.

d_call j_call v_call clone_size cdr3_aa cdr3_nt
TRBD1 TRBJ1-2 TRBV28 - CASSLKGQGKLYGYTF TGTGCCAGCAGTTTAAAGGGACAGGGTAAACTTTATGGCTACACCTTC
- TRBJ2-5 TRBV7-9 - CASSLGEWTDQETQYF TGTGCCAGCAGCTTAGGTGAATGGACAGACCAAGAGACCCAGTACTTC
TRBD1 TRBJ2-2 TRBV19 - CASRDTGATGELFF TGTGCCAGTAGGGACACAGGGGCTACCGGGGAGCTGTTTTTT
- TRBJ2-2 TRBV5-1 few CASSWLQSANTGELFF TGCGCCAGCAGCTGGCTCCAGAGCGCGAACACCGGGGAGCTGTTTTTT
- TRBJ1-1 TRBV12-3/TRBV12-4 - CASSLGRNTEAFF TGTGCCAGCAGTTTAGGCAGGAACACTGAAGCTTTCTTT
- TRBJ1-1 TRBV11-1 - CSVGKMNTEAFF TGTTCGGTCGGGAAAATGAACACTGAAGCTTTCTTT
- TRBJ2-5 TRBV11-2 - CASRQTQETQYF TGTGCCAGCAGACAGACCCAAGAGACCCAGTACTTC
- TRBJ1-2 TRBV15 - CATSRGQGFGYTF TGTGCCACCAGCAGAGGGCAGGGGTTTGGCTACACCTTC
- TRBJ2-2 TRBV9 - CASSVVSGGNTGELFF TGTGCCAGCAGCGTAGTTAGCGGAGGTAACACCGGGGAGCTGTTTTTT
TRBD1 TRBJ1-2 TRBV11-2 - CASSYKKGTGIHGYTF TGTGCCAGCAGTTATAAAAAGGGGACAGGAATCCATGGCTACACCTTC
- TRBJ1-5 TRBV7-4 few CASSAPGHESNQPQHF TGTGCCAGCAGCGCCCCCGGACACGAAAGCAATCAGCCCCAGCATTTT
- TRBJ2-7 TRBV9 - CASSVGYGPYEQYF TGTGCCAGCAGCGTAGGATACGGTCCCTACGAGCAGTACTTC
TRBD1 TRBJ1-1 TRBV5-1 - CASSQGQGLNTEAFF TGCGCCAGCAGCCAGGGACAGGGGCTGAACACTGAAGCTTTCTTT
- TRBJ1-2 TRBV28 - CASSFRGYGYTF TGTGCCAGCAGTTTTCGGGGCTATGGCTACACCTTC
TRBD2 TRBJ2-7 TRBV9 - CASSAASGGSYEQYF TGTGCCAGCAGCGCGGCAAGCGGGGGGTCCTACGAGCAGTACTTC
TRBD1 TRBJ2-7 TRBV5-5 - CASSSTGARGVEQYF TGTGCCAGCAGCTCGACAGGGGCCCGAGGGGTCGAGCAGTACTTC
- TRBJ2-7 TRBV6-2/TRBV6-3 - CASSHGIHYEQYF TGTGCCAGCAGTCACGGGATCCACTACGAGCAGTACTTC
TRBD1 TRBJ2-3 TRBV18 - CASSPTTGGDTQYF TGTGCCAGCTCACCGACCACAGGGGGAGATACGCAGTATTTT
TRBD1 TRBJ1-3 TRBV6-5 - CASRPGTGGNTIYF TGTGCCAGCAGGCCCGGGACAGGGGGAAACACCATATATTTT
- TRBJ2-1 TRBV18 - CASSPGAGDNEQFF TGTGCCAGCTCACCGGGGGCAGGGGACAATGAGCAGTTCTTC
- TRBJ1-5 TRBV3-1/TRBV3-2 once CASSQEGEYQPQHF TGTGCCAGCAGCCAAGAGGGAGAATATCAGCCCCAGCATTTT
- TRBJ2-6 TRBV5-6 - CASSLRLISWSGANVLTF TGTGCCAGCAGCTTGAGACTTATATCATGGTCTGGGGCCAACGTCCTGACTTTC
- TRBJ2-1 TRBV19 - CASSNQQGGNEQFF TGTGCCAGTAGTAACCAACAGGGGGGGAATGAGCAGTTCTTC
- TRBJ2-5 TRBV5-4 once CASSLDPGGRETQYF TGTGCCAGCAGCTTGGATCCCGGAGGTAGGGAGACCCAGTACTTC
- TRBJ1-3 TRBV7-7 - CASSLGAPGVGNTIYF TGTGCTAGCAGCTTAGGGGCCCCAGGGGTCGGAAACACCATATATTTT
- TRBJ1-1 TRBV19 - CASSIFQGGGEAFF TGTGCCAGTAGTATATTTCAGGGTGGCGGTGAAGCTTTCTTT
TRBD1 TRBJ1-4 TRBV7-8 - CASSLETGINEKLFF TGTGCCAGCAGCCTGGAGACAGGGATTAATGAAAAACTGTTTTTT
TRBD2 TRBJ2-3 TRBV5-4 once CASSTRLAGETDTQYF TGTGCCAGCAGCACCAGACTAGCGGGAGAAACAGATACGCAGTATTTT
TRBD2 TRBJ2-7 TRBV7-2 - CASSSQAGAYEQYF TGTGCCAGCAGCTCCCAAGCGGGGGCGTACGAGCAGTACTTC
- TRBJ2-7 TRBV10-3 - CAISQDRLEQYF TGTGCCATCAGTCAAGACAGGTTAGAGCAGTACTTC
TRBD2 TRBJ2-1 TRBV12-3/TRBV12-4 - CASSLGTSGSMFF TGTGCCAGCAGTTTAGGGACTAGCGGGAGCATGTTCTTC
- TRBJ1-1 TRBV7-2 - CASSLGQQNTEAFF TGTGCCAGCAGCTTGGGCCAACAGAACACTGAAGCTTTCTTT
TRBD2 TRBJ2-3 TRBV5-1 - CASSLGGSGRMRATDTQYF TGCGCCAGCAGCTTGGGTGGTAGCGGGAGGATGAGGGCCACAGATACGCAGTATTTT
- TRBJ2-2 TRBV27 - CASTLVGTGGELFF TGTGCCAGCACCCTGGTAGGGACTGGCGGGGAGCTGTTTTTT
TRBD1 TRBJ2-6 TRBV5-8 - CASSGDRGRPPLTF TGTGCCAGCAGCGGGGACAGGGGCCGCCCCCCCCTGACTTTC
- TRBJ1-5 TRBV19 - CASSIGGGLEQPQHF TGTGCCAGTAGTATAGGCGGGGGGCTGGAGCAGCCCCAGCATTTT
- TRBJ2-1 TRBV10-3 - CASNIAENVGEQFF TGTGCCTCAAACATAGCGGAAAACGTAGGTGAGCAGTTCTTC
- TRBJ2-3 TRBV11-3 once CASSLATDTQYF TGTGCCAGCAGCTTAGCTACGGATACGCAGTATTTT
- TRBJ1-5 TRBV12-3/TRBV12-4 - CASSSLDQPQHF TGTGCCAGCAGTTCCTTAGATCAGCCCCAGCATTTT
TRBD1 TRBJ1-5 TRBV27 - CASRADRFSNQPQHF TGTGCCAGCAGAGCGGACAGGTTTAGCAATCAGCCCCAGCATTTT
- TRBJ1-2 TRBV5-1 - CASSPRTDLGHGYTF TGCGCCAGCAGCCCCCGGACAGACCTTGGGCATGGCTACACCTTC
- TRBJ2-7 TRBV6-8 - CASSYVGQLYEQYF TGTGCCAGCAGTTACGTTGGGCAGCTCTACGAGCAGTACTTC
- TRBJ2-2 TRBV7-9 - CASSLAGSGSAGELFF TGTGCCAGCAGCTTAGCCGGATCAGGGTCGGCCGGGGAGCTGTTTTTT
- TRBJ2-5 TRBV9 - CASSAPMGGAGTREQETQYF TGTGCCAGCAGCGCACCTATGGGCGGGGCAGGGACCCGGGAGCAAGAGACCCAGTACTTC
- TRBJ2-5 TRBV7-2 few CASSYGGAQETQYF TGTGCCAGCAGCTACGGAGGAGCTCAAGAGACCCAGTACTTC
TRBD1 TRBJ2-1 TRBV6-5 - CASSYSAPGQGFEQFF TGTGCCAGCAGTTACTCCGCCCCGGGACAGGGATTTGAGCAGTTCTTC
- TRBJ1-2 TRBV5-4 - CASSLANFLYGYTF TGTGCCAGCAGCTTGGCCAACTTTTTGTATGGCTACACCTTC
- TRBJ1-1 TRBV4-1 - CASSQYPGYEAFF TGCGCCAGCAGCCAATACCCGGGATATGAAGCTTTCTTT
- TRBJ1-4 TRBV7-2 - CASSLVLGPELFF TGTGCCAGCAGCTTAGTTCTGGGGCCGGAACTGTTTTTT
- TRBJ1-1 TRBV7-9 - CASSLTGENTEAFF TGTGCCAGCAGCTTAACTGGTGAGAACACTGAAGCTTTCTTT
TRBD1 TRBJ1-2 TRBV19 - CASSAGDRTNYGYTF TGTGCCAGTAGTGCCGGGGACAGGACCAACTATGGCTACACCTTC
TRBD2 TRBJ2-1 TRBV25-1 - CASSETSGRSRDEQFF TGTGCCAGCAGTGAGACTAGCGGGAGGTCTAGGGATGAGCAGTTCTTC
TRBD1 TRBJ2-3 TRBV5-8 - CASSFGQGAIDTQYF TGTGCCAGCAGCTTCGGACAGGGGGCTATAGATACGCAGTATTTT
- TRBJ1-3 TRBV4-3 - CASSQEAPRTEAGNTIYF TGCGCCAGCAGCCAAGAAGCTCCAAGGACAGAGGCTGGAAACACCATATATTTT
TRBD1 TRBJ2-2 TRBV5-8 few CASSAGTAANTGELFF TGTGCCAGCAGCGCAGGGACAGCCGCGAACACCGGGGAGCTGTTTTTT